The clone carrying this T cell receptor beta chain has ten or more counts. There are 15 residues in the CDR3. From germline, CDR1 is MNHEY and CDR2 SVGAGI. Unmatched junction bases numbered 6, after V lost 5 bases and J lost 6 bases. The sample comes from a study of read filtering for tumor transcriptome and immune sequencing. From approximately 430 ng of RNA, a library with molecular barcoded alpha/delta and beta/gamma adaptors was made. One entry per CDR3 protein results from TCRdb running MiXCR on the reads. The sample carries 130,000 or so distinct CDR3 sequences, about 13% recorded once. Material: a population of CD138-negative cells sorted from bone marrow. The sequence came from a donor at least 40 years old with multiple myeloma. The chain carries TRBV6-5 and TRBJ2-7, with TRBD2 matching 14 bases. The CDR3 sequence: CASSPGTSGSREQYF. The CDR3 bases are TGTGCCAGCAGTCCGGGGACTAGCGGGAGTCGCGAGCAGTACTTC.